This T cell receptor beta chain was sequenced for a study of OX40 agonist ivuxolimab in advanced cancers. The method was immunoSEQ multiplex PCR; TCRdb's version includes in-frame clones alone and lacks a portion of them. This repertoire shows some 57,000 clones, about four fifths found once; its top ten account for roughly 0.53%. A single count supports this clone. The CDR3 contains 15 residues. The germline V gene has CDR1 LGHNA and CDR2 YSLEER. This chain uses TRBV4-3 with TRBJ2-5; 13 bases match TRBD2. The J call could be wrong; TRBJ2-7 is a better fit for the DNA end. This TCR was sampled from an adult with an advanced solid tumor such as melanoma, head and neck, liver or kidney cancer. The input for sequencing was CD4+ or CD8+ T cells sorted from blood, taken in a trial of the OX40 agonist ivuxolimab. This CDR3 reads CASSQGLAGPHEQYF. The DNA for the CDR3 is TGCGCCAGCAGCCAGGGACTAGCGGGACCCCACGAGCAGTACTTC.